These 13 T cell receptor beta chains were all obtained from the same sample, sequenced in a study of blood T cells in healthy people across ages. Through a sample-barcoded 5' primer and a J-beta primer mix, a second PCR was run for roughly 6 to 12 cycles. TCRdb redid the calling of the 5' RACE reads with MiXCR, one entry per CDR3 protein. The sample has about 1.6 million distinct CDR3 sequences; roughly 32% are singletons. The sample taken for sequencing was blood. The receptor set was obtained from a woman aged 25 to 45 in good health.

The rearrangement joins TRBV3-1 to TRBJ2-1, with 11 bases aligning to TRBD2. This CDR3 has 15 amino acids. V lost 3 bases, J lost 5 bases, and 3 bases stayed unmatched. From germline, CDR1 is LGHDT and CDR2 YNNKEL (reference sequence). The DNA for the CDR3 is TGTGCCAGCAGCCAGACTAGCGGGAACAACAATGAGCAGTTCTTC. This gives the protein CASSQTSGNNNEQFF.

The genes are TRBV9 and TRBJ2-1; 9 nucleotides match TRBD2. The CDR3 is 17 amino acids. Germline assignment: CDR1 SGDLS and CDR2 YYNGEE. With 0 bases clipped from V and 3 bases from J, the junction kept 7 bases outside the gene matches. The chain's CDR3 is CASSVAGTSINYNEQFF. In nucleotides, the CDR3 is TGTGCCAGCAGCGTAGCTGGGACTAGCATTAACTACAATGAGCAGTTCTTC.

J is TRBJ1-1 and V is TRBV18; TRBD1 matches at 11 bases. The junction had 7 bases not matched to a gene; V was cut back by 2 bases and J by 2 bases. Germline V gene sequence: CDR1 KGHSH, CDR2 LQKENI. The CDR3 is made up of 17 amino acids. The CDR3, as DNA: TGTGCCAGCTCACCAACCGGGACAGGGGGAGGTAACACTGAAGCTTTCTTT. Protein sequence: CASSPTGTGGGNTEAFF.

The chain couples TRBV20-1 to TRBJ1-2, with TRBD1 matching over 7 bases. Germline V gene data show CDR1 as DFQATT and CDR2 as SNEGSKA (reference sequence). The CDR3 is 13 amino acids. This chain's CDR3 is CRPQGGGDYGYTF. The CDR3 coding sequence is TGCAGGCCGCAAGGAGGGGGCGACTATGGCTACACCTTC.

Concerning this clonotype: Its ends do not fully match the called genes, so a read error is possible. The chain uses TRBV11-2 and TRBJ2-3; TRBD2 aligns across 8 bases. The CDR3 is 16 amino acids. Germline-derived CDR1 and CDR2 are SGHAT and FQNNGV. CDR3 DNA: TGTGCCAGCAGCTTAGAGGGGGGGACTAGAGGAGATACGCGGTATTTT. This codes for CASSLEGGTRGDTRYF.

The chain recombines TRBV19 with TRBJ2-1; possible D gene TRBD1, 5 bases. Germline V CDR1 and CDR2: LNHDA, SQIVND (reference sequence). Deletions cut 4 bases from V and 2 bases from J, with 9 bases between. The CDR3 has 14 residues. The CDR3 protein is CASSTTDTYNEQFF. The CDR3 coding sequence is TGTGCCAGTAGTACAACGGACACCTACAATGAGCAGTTCTTC. Together with reference TRBV19 and TRBJ2-1, the CDR3 gives the full variable domain: DGGITQSPKYLFRKEGQNVTLSCEQNLNHDAMYWYRQDPGQGLRLIYYSQIVNDFQKGDIAEGYSVSREKKESFPLTVTSAQKNPTAFYLCASSTTDTYNEQFFGPGTRLTVL.

This chain links TRBV7-9 with TRBJ2-5; 8 bases map to TRBD2. Germline CDR1 SEHNR, CDR2 FQNEAQ (reference sequence). This CDR3 has 16 amino acids. V lost 2 bases, J lost 2 bases, and 7 bases stayed unmatched. CDR3 sequence (DNA): TGTGCCAGCAGCTTACTCACTAGCGGAACGCAAGAGACCCAGTACTTC. Translated: CASSLLTSGTQETQYF.

This clonotype has a count of ten or more. The genes are TRBV4-1 and TRBJ2-6, with D unclear. The CDR3 covers 19 residues. Trimming cost V 0 bases and J 4 bases, with 19 bases left between them. CDR1 MGHRA and CDR2 YSYEKL come from the germline V gene. CDR3: CASSQDLQEMVRGANVLTF. CDR3 sequence (DNA): TGCGCCAGCAGCCAAGATTTGCAGGAGATGGTCCGCGGGGCCAACGTCCTGACTTTC.

This clonotype has a handful of counts. This chain joins TRBV27 and TRBJ2-1, with D unclear. Trimming shortened V by 11 bases and J by 0 bases, and 11 bases separated the two germline ends. The CDR3 is 13 amino acids. The germline CDR1 and CDR2 sequences are MNHEY and SMNVEV (reference sequence). This CDR3 is CASGLVSYNEQFF. In DNA, the CDR3 is TGTGCCTCCGGGCTTGTCTCCTACAATGAGCAGTTCTTC.

This clonotype was counted a single time. The rearrangement uses TRBV7-2 and TRBJ1-6; 7 bases are shared with TRBD1. CDR1 SGHTA and CDR2 FQGNSA come from the germline V gene. The V gene end was trimmed by 7 bases and the J gene end by 4 bases; junction bases not matched to a gene: 10. The CDR3 loop spans 16 amino acids. CDR3 coding DNA: TGTGCCAGCACGCACGAAGAGGGGGCGTATAATTCACCCCTCCACTTT. Its protein is CASTHEEGAYNSPLHF.

This sequence joins TRBV5-1 and TRBJ2-7; D possibly matches TRBD1 or TRBD2 (5 bases each). Per the germline V gene, CDR1 is SGHRS and CDR2 is YFSETQ. V was clipped by 3 bases and J by 2 bases, with 15 bases between them. This CDR3 has 15 residues. In nucleotides, the CDR3 is TGCGCCAGCAGCTGGGGTTTGGGGGTAGCCTACGAGCAGTACTTC. Its protein product is CASSWGLGVAYEQYF.

This clonotype was found once. V is TRBV5-8 and J is TRBJ2-2, with D possibly being TRBD1 (6 bases). In germline, CDR1 is SGHTS, CDR2 YDEGEE. Trimming shortened V by 1 base and J by 3 bases, and 16 bases separated the two germline ends. The CDR3 totals 17 residues. CDR3 amino acids: CASSLPGHLEDTGELFF. CDR3 nucleotides: TGTGCCAGCAGCTTGCCGGGACACCTCGAGGACACCGGGGAGCTGTTTTTT.

This clonotype occurred a few times. V gene TRBV30 combines with J gene TRBJ2-1; 10 positions match TRBD2. J lost 4 bases, V lost 1 base, and 4 bases had no gene match. In germline, CDR1 is GTSNPN, CDR2 SVGIG (reference sequence). This CDR3 spans 15 amino acids. This chain's CDR3 is CAWSGLAGVYNEQFF. In DNA, the CDR3 is TGTGCCTGGAGTGGTCTAGCGGGAGTTTACAATGAGCAGTTCTTC. The full variable domain, rest sourced from reference TRBV30 and TRBJ2-1, is SQTIHQWPATLVQPVGSPLSLECTVEGTSNPNLYWYRQAAGRGLQLLFYSVGIGQISSEVPQNLSASRPQDRQFILSSKKLLLSDSGFYLCAWSGLAGVYNEQFFGPGTRLTVL.